This record covers a single T cell receptor beta chain. The data stem from a study of blood T cell repertoires in COVID-19. The CDR3 consists of 13 residues. The germline CDR1 and CDR2 sequences are WNHNN and SYGVQD (reference sequence). V lost 7 bases and J 7 bases, leaving 16 bases between the germline ends. Sequenced by immunoSEQ multiplex PCR; TCRdb stores in-frame clones only, minus some. Among hundreds of thousands of clones listed, approximately 90% were seen once. Across about two dozen US areas, participants ranged in age from about 18 to 100 years. This chain uses TRBV10-1 with TRBJ1-1, with D tentatively TRBD1 (6 bases). What was sequenced was PBMCs or T cells enriched from blood (not recorded which). The clonotype comes from a woman under 30 who had been exposed to COVID-19. This chain's CDR3 is CASKSRSGDEAFF. CDR3 DNA: TGCGCCAGCAAATCGAGATCAGGGGATGAAGCTTTCTTT.